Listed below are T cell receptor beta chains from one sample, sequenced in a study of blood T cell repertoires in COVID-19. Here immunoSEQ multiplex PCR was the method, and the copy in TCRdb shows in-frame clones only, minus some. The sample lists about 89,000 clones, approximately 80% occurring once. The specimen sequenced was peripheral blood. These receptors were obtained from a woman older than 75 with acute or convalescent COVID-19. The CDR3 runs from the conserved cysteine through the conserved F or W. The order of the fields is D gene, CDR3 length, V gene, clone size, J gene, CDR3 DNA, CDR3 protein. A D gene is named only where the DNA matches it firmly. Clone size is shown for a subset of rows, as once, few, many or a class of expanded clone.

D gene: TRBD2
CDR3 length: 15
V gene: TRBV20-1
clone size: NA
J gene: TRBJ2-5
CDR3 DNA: TGCAGTGCTAGTCGGCGGGGGGGCAGTTTGGAGACCCAGTACTTC
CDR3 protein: CSASRRGGSLETQYF

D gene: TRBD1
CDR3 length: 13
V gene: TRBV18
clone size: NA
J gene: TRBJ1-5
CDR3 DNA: TGTGCCAGCTCACCGGACAGGAATCAGCCCCAGCATTTT
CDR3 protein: CASSPDRNQPQHF

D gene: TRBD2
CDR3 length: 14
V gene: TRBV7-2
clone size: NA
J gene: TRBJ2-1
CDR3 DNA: TGTGCCAGCAGCGCAGGACTAGCGGTTGAAGAGCAGTTCTTC
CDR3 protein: CASSAGLAVEEQFF

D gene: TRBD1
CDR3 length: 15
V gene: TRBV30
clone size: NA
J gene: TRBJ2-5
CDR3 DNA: TGTGCCTGGAGTGTTAGGACAGGGGGCAGGGAGACCCAGTACTTC
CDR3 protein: CAWSVRTGGRETQYF

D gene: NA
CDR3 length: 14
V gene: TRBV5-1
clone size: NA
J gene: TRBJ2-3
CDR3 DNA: TGCGCCAGCAAAGCAGGGACTCTCATCGATACGCAGTATTTT
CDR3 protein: CASKAGTLIDTQYF

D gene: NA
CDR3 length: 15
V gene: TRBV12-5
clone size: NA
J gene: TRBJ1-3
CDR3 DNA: TGTGCTAGTGGCCGGAGGTCCGGCTCTGGAAACACCATATATTTT
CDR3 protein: CASGRRSGSGNTIYF

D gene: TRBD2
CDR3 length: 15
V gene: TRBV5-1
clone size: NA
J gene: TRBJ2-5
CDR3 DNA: TGCGCCAGCCAGGGGACTAGGGCCTTTCAAGAGACCCAGTACTTC
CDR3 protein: CASQGTRAFQETQYF

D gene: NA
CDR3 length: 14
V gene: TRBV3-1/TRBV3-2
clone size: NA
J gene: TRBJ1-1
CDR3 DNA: TGTGCCAGCAGCCGCCAGGATTTGAACACTGAAGCTTTCTTT
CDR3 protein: CASSRQDLNTEAFF

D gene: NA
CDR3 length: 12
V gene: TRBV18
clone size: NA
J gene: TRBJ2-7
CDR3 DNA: TGTGCCAGCTCAATGGACAGCTACGAGCAGTACTTC
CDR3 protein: CASSMDSYEQYF

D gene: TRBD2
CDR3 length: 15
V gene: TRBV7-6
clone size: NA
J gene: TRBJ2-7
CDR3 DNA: TGTGCCAGCAGCTTGCGGGCTAGCGGGGCCTACGAGCAGTACTTC
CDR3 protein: CASSLRASGAYEQYF

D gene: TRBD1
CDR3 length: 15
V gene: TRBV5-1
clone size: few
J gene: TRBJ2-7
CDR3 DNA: TGCGCCAGCAGCCCCTGGGACAGGGGGCGCTACGAGCAGTACTTC
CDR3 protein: CASSPWDRGRYEQYF

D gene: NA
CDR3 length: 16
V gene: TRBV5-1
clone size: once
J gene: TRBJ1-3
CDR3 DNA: TGCGCCAGCAGCCGCTTCGGGGGTTCGACAGGAAACACCATATATTTT
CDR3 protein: CASSRFGGSTGNTIYF

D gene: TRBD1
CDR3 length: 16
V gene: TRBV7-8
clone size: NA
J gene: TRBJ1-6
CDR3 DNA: TGTGCCAGCAGCGGCCGGACAGGGGGCTTTTATTCACCCCTCCACTTT
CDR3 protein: CASSGRTGGFYSPLHF